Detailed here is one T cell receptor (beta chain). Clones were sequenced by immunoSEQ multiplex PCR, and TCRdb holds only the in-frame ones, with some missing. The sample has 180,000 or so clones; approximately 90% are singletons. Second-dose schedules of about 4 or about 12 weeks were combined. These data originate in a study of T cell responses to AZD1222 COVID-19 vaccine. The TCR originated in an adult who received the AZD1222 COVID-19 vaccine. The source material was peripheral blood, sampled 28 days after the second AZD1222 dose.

The CDR3 region is CASSDPGTASYEQYF. The CDR3 nucleotides are TGTGCCAGCAGTGACCCGGGGACAGCCTCCTACGAGCAGTACTTC. The chain carries TRBV6-2 or TRBV6-3 and TRBJ2-7, with TRBD1 identical over 7 bases. The CDR3 extends over 15 amino acids. V shed 5 bases, J shed 0 bases, and the junction held 7 bases outside the gene matches. Germline-derived CDR1 and CDR2 are MNHEY and SVGEGT.